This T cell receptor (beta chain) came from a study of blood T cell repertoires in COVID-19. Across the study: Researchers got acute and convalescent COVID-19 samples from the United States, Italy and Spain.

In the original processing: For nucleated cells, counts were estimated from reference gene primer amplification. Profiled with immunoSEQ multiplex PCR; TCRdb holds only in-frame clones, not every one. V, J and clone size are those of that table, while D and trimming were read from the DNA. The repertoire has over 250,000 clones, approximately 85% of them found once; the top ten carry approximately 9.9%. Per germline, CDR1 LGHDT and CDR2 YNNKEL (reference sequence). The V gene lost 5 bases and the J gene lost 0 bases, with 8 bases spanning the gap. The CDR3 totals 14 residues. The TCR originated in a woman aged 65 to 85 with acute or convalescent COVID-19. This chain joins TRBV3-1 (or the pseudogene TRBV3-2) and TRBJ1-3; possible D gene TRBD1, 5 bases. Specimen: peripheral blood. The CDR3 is CASSWGLSGNTIYF. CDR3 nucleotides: TGTGCCAGCAGCTGGGGACTCTCTGGAAACACCATATATTTT.